Shown below are 19 T cell receptor beta chains from a single sample sequenced in a study of cytomegalovirus exposure and HLA in healthy donors. This table comes from immunoSEQ multiplex PCR, and its TCRdb copy is limited to in-frame clones, with some not included. The sample holds approximately 88,000 clones, roughly 84% seen once. The specimen was PBMCs. These receptors originate from a woman under 30 in good health and CMV-seropositive.

The chain uses TRBV19 and TRBJ2-7; weak D call: TRBD2 (6 bases). Germline-derived CDR1 and CDR2 are LNHDA and SQIVND (reference sequence). V was shortened by 5 bases and J by 6 bases, with 20 bases between the two germline ends. CDR3 length: 15 residues. The CDR3 DNA sequence: TGTGCCAGTAGTCTGGGGGGAGAGGGGTCCGGCGAGCAGTACTTC. Protein: CASSLGGEGSGEQYF.

The rearrangement joins TRBV5-1 to TRBJ1-1; D is unclear. V lost 4 bases, J lost 5 bases, and 15 bases lay in between. The CDR3 has 14 residues. Germline V gene sequence: CDR1 SGHRS, CDR2 YFSETQ. The CDR3 bases are TGCGCCAGCAGCCCCCTAATAGGGAGGACTGAAGCTTTCTTT. Encoded protein: CASSPLIGRTEAFF.

This chain uses TRBV11-2 with TRBJ1-2; D is unresolved. This CDR3 has 14 amino acids. From germline, CDR1 is SGHAT and CDR2 FQNNGV. V lost 1 base and J lost 4, with 10 bases in between. CDR3 DNA sequence: TGTGCCAGCAGCTTAGGCCCCGCGGGCTATGGCTACACCTTC. Amino acid sequence: CASSLGPAGYGYTF.

This sequence joins TRBV2 and TRBJ1-2, with D possibly TRBD1 on 6 matching bases. CDR1 and CDR2 from the germline V gene are SNHLY and FYNNEI. The CDR3 consists of 17 residues. Trimming shortened V by 1 base and J by 3 bases, and 18 bases separated the two germline ends. In DNA form, the CDR3 reads TGTGCCAGCAGTGAAGTGGGGCCTATAGCAGGGGACTATGGCTACACCTTC. Amino acid sequence: CASSEVGPIAGDYGYTF.

The gene calls are TRBV19 and TRBJ1-1; 8 bases map to TRBD1. Looked up from germline, CDR1 is LNHDA and CDR2 is SQIVND (reference sequence). The CDR3 covers 19 residues. The trim removed 5 bases at V and 1 base at J, leaving 18 bases unmatched. This CDR3 reads CASSPRLGQGGRGNTEAFF. The DNA for the CDR3 is TGTGCCAGTAGTCCCCGGCTTGGACAGGGCGGGAGGGGGAACACTGAAGCTTTCTTT.

The genes are TRBV2 and TRBJ2-5; no clear D gene. Germline CDR1 SNHLY, CDR2 FYNNEI. This CDR3 is built from 12 residues. The germline V and J ends were trimmed by 10 bases and 2 bases, with 11 bases remaining between them. The CDR3 loop is CATRPSQETQYF. The CDR3 bases are TGTGCCACTAGACCCTCACAAGAGACCCAGTACTTC.

The V and J genes are TRBV5-1 and TRBJ2-1, with D perhaps TRBD2 (5 bases). Between the trimmed V and J ends, which lost 4 bases and 0 bases, there was a span of 14 bases. The CDR3 covers 16 residues. Per the germline V gene, CDR1 is SGHRS and CDR2 is YFSETQ. The DNA for the CDR3 is TGCGCCAGCAGCCGGGTGGTGGGGAGCTCCTACAATGAGCAGTTCTTC. It translates to CASSRVVGSSYNEQFF.

The chain joins TRBV5-1 to TRBJ2-1; D may be TRBD2 (5 bases). V was clipped by 1 base and J by 7 bases, with 12 bases between them. In germline, CDR1 is SGHRS, CDR2 YFSETQ. CDR3 length equals 14 residues. The CDR3 loop is CASSLHPSLNEQFF. Here the CDR3 DNA reads TGCGCCAGCAGCTTGCATCCTAGCTTGAATGAGCAGTTCTTC.

The chain is built from TRBV11-2 and TRBJ2-3, with a tentative D call TRBD1 (6 bases). This CDR3 region has 14 residues. The germline V gene encodes CDR1 SGHAT and CDR2 FQNNGV. V was pared by 2 bases and J by 6 bases, with 12 bases between. CDR3 DNA sequence: TGTGCCAGCAGCTTATTTGCTAGGGGGGATACGCAGTATTTT. This sequence encodes CASSLFARGDTQYF.

CDR3 coding DNA: TGTGCCAGCAGCTGGGGACTAGCGGGGGGACGACCCTACAATGAGCAGTTCTTC. This translates into CASSWGLAGGRPYNEQFF. The chain combines TRBV7-2 with TRBJ2-1; 15 bases line up with TRBD2. Trimming cost V 4 bases and J 2 bases; bases outside gene matches: 6. CDR3 size: 18 residues. The germline gives CDR1 SGHTA, CDR2 FQGNSA.

V gene TRBV11-3 combines with J gene TRBJ2-5, with TRBD2 identical over 10 bases. The CDR3 spans 16 residues. With 5 bases clipped from V and 3 bases from J, the junction kept 9 bases outside the gene matches. Germline V gene sequence: CDR1 SGHNT, CDR2 YENEEA. The CDR3 DNA reads as TGTGCCAGCAGCCCGACTTCTAGCGGGGGCAAAGAGACCCAGTACTTC. Protein: CASSPTSSGGKETQYF.

This clone showed up just once. The V gene is TRBV28, the J gene TRBJ1-6; D is undetermined. The germline gives CDR1 MDHEN, CDR2 SYDVKM. The CDR3 runs 12 residues. V lost 6 bases, J lost 6 bases, and 6 bases lay in between. CDR3 in amino acids: CASSGGNSPLHF. In DNA, the CDR3 is TGTGCCAGCAGCGGTGGTAATTCACCCCTCCACTTT.

In its sample, this clone was seen once. The V call is TRBV28, the J call TRBJ2-7; 7 bases agree with TRBD1. This CDR3 comprises 13 residues. V was pared by 6 bases and J by 4 bases, with 6 bases of the junction left unmatched. CDR1 and CDR2 from the germline V gene are MDHEN and SYDVKM. DNA of the CDR3: TGTGCCAGCAGACTGGACAGGCCGTACGAGCAGTACTTC. Translation gives CASRLDRPYEQYF.

The V gene is TRBV4-3, the J gene TRBJ1-1; TRBD1 is a possible D gene (5 bases). From germline, CDR1 is LGHNA and CDR2 YSLEER. The CDR3 is made up of 14 amino acids. Trimming cost V 1 base and J 5 bases, with 11 bases left between them. The CDR3 sequence is CASSQVGRGTEAFF. The CDR3, as DNA: TGCGCCAGCAGCCAAGTAGGTAGGGGTACTGAAGCTTTCTTT.

The gene calls are TRBV10-3 and TRBJ1-1; possibly TRBD1 for D (6 bases). Germline CDR1 reads ENHRY; CDR2 reads SYGVKD. V lost 4 bases, J lost 1 base, and 16 bases lay in between. The CDR3 sequence is 16 residues long. The CDR3 sequence is CAISGGPTGKNTEAFF. CDR3 nucleotides: TGTGCCATCAGTGGGGGCCCCACAGGGAAGAACACTGAAGCTTTCTTT.

J is TRBJ2-1 and V is TRBV19; 8 positions match TRBD2. The CDR3 totals 15 residues. The V and J ends lost 7 bases and 2 bases, in that order; junction bases with no gene match: 7. CDR1 is LNHDA, CDR2 SQIVND, per germline (reference sequence). CDR3 nucleotide sequence: TGTGCCAGTATGCCTAGCGGGCCCCCCTACAATGAGCAGTTCTTC. It translates to CASMPSGPPYNEQFF.

The chain joins TRBV5-1 to TRBJ2-7, with a possible D match to TRBD1 (6 bases). This CDR3 is 16 amino acids long. The V gene's germline CDR1 is SGHRS and CDR2 YFSETQ. Trimming took off 5 bases at V and 0 bases at J, with 18 bases between the two ends. The CDR3 sequence: CASSYPGTTGSYEQYF. The CDR3 region has the DNA TGCGCCAGCAGTTACCCCGGGACAACAGGCTCCTACGAGCAGTACTTC. Complete variable domain (other parts from reference TRBV5-1 and TRBJ2-7): KAGVTQTPRYLIKTRGQQVTLSCSPISGHRSVSWYQQTPGQGLQFLFEYFSETQRNKGNFPGRFSGRQFSNSRSEMNVSTLELGDSALYLCASSYPGTTGSYEQYFGPGTRLTVT.

The chain has TRBV6-1 and TRBJ1-5; 7 bases map to TRBD1. Unmatched junction bases numbered 8, after V lost 3 bases and J lost 0 bases. This CDR3 is built from 17 residues. The germline gives CDR1 MNHNS, CDR2 SASEGT. Here the CDR3 reads CASSDWDSGYSNQPQHF. In nucleotides, the CDR3 is TGTGCCAGCAGTGACTGGGACAGCGGGTATAGCAATCAGCCCCAGCATTTT.

The V and J genes are TRBV28 and TRBJ2-5; 12 bases align to TRBD2. The V gene's germline CDR1 is MDHEN and CDR2 SYDVKM. The CDR3 runs to 17 residues. Trimming removed 11 bases from V and 4 bases from J; junction bases left unmatched: 17. CDR3 DNA sequence: TGTGCCGTCTCCGGGAGCCCTAGCGGGGGGGCACGAGAGACCCAGTACTTC. Its protein is CAVSGSPSGGARETQYF.